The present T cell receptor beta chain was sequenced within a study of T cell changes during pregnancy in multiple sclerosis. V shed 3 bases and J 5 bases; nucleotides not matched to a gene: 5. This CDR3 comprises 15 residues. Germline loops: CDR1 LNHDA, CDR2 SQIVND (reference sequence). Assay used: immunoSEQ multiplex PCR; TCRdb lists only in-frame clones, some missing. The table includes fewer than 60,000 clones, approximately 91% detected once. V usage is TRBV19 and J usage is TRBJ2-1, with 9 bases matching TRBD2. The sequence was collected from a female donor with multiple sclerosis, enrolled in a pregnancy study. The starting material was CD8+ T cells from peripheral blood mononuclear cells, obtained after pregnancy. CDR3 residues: CASSISLAGNNEQFF. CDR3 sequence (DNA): TGTGCCAGTAGTATTAGTCTAGCGGGGAACAATGAGCAGTTCTTC.